This T cell receptor beta chain was recorded in a study of PD-L1 blockade in urothelial cancer. Findings of the study overall: A pretreatment blood TCR clonality that fell below the median predicted better progression-free and overall survival.

Data came from immunoSEQ multiplex PCR; TCRdb stores just in-frame clones and leaves some out. The sample lists 70,000 to 75,000 clones; 80% to 85% were seen once. Germline assignment: CDR1 MNHEY and CDR2 SVGAGI. V was shortened by 5 bases and J by 7 bases, with 17 bases between the two germline ends. CDR3 size: 14 residues. Time point: pretreatment peripheral blood. Of note for this clone: Its antigen remains unidentified.

The chain has TRBV6-5 and TRBJ1-2; the D is unclear. The clonotype comes from a woman in her seventies with urothelial cancer. This specimen consisted of PBMCs, obtained around atezolizumab (anti-PD-L1) treatment. CDR3 sequence (DNA): TGTGCCAGCAGTCAGCACAGTATCCCCCTTGGCTACACCTTC. Translation: CASSQHSIPLGYTF.